A selection of T cell receptor beta chains follows, all from one sample in a study of blood T cells in healthy people across ages. TCRdb recomputed calls from the 5' RACE reads with MiXCR, one row per CDR3 protein. The table includes 1.5 million to 2 million distinct CDR3 sequences, around half detected once. The sequencing sample was made of blood. These receptors were collected from a woman aged 40 to 49 in good health. The conserved cysteine and the conserved F or W are not part of the CDR3 here. D genes are given only for firm matches.

TRBV9,TRBJ2-3,-,ASSGTAPSDTQY
TRBV9,TRBJ2-3,TRBD2,ASSAGLAAADTQY
TRBV2,TRBJ2-7,-,ASRERSYEQY
TRBV2,TRBJ2-5,-,ASSEVGMGETQY
TRBV11-2,TRBJ1-1,TRBD1,ASSLLGTGGKAF
TRBV25-1,TRBJ2-5,TRBD1,ASSTGTDFIETQY
TRBV7-9,TRBJ2-3,TRBD2,ASSLNMGGITDTQY
TRBV20-1,TRBJ2-1,TRBD2,SALAGGAPYNEQF
TRBV7-9,TRBJ1-2,-,ASSYVGAVDYGYT
TRBV18,TRBJ2-5,TRBD1,ASSPEGTGRTQY
TRBV7-2,TRBJ2-5,-,ASSFSGATIQETQY
TRBV12-3/TRBV12-4,TRBJ2-6,-,ASSLRTVPSGANVLT
TRBV4-2,TRBJ1-2,TRBD1,ASSQDTGVGYGYT
TRBV28,TRBJ1-2,-,ASSSDAGISGRT
TRBV28,TRBJ1-4,-,ASSLQKGSEKLF
TRBV7-2,TRBJ1-2,-,ASPGREGGYT
TRBV6-5,TRBJ1-4,-,ASSYSIAENEKLF
TRBV6-6,TRBJ1-5,-,ASSYTQAGNQPQH
TRBV7-2,TRBJ2-1,TRBD1,ASSYDRVLDEQF
TRBV7-2,TRBJ1-2,-,ASSRLGGADYGYT
TRBV12-3/TRBV12-4,TRBJ1-2,-,ASSPPGEVNYGYT
TRBV20-1,TRBJ2-4,TRBD2,SASAGLAGVFNIQY
TRBV5-1,TRBJ2-3,TRBD2,ASSPAGAVDTQY
TRBV24-1,TRBJ1-1,-,ATRGLSNTEAF